Following are 16 T cell receptor beta chains from one sample sequenced in a study of cytotoxic CD8 clonotypes in ibrutinib-treated CLL (dated by TCRdb to the early 2020s). Library preparation was by the immunoSEQ multiplex PCR assay. TCRdb retrieved this table from immuneACCESS and kept in-frame rearrangements only. Not all clones are present; in checked studies, unresolved V genes account for under half, and no reason is known for the remainder. The sample table holds about 57,000 clones, of which 45% to 70% were seen once. The ten largest clonotypes hold roughly 22% of the sample. This specimen's time point label, per the study, means: roughly 25 months on ibrutinib. Sequenced here: PBMCs, sampled after 24 months of ibrutinib treatment. These receptors originate from a human donor with chronic lymphocytic leukemia.

The V and J genes are TRBV14 and TRBJ2-1; no reliable D call. The CDR3 spans 14 residues. Germline V gene data show CDR1 as SGHDN and CDR2 as FVKESK. V lost 4 bases and J lost 7, with 14 bases in between. CDR3 amino acids: CASSPWGFLNEQFF. The CDR3 DNA sequence: TGTGCCAGCAGCCCCTGGGGATTTTTGAATGAGCAGTTCTTC.

This chain joins TRBV18 and TRBJ1-4, with no clear D. CDR1 KGHSH and CDR2 LQKENI come from the germline V gene. This CDR3 is 14 amino acids long. The ends were cut back, 4 bases at V and 3 bases at J, with 9 bases in the middle. Written as DNA, the CDR3 is TGTGCCAGCTCACAGCAGCAGTCTAATGAAAAACTGTTTTTT. Its protein is CASSQQQSNEKLFF.

CDR3 residues: CASIKASGGANTGELFF. DNA of the CDR3: TGCGCCAGCATTAAGGCTAGCGGGGGGGCGAACACCGGGGAGCTGTTTTTT. The V gene is TRBV10-2, the J gene TRBJ2-2; 12 bases line up with TRBD2. There are 17 residues in the CDR3. V was clipped by 7 bases and J by 0 bases; unmatched bases: 6. Germline V gene lookup returns CDR1 WSHSY and CDR2 SAAADI.

The genes are TRBV5-4 and TRBJ2-2; D is ambiguous. CDR1 and CDR2 from the germline V gene are SGHNT and YYREEE (reference sequence). The ends were cut back, 4 bases at V and 2 bases at J, with 12 bases in the middle. The CDR3 has 15 amino acids. Here the CDR3 DNA reads TGTGCCAGCAGCCATCAGAGACCTAACACCGGGGAGCTGTTTTTT. It yields the protein CASSHQRPNTGELFF.

This clone was seen only once. The chain employs TRBV15 and TRBJ1-1, with 9 bases aligning to TRBD1. This CDR3 is 16 amino acids long. V lost 0 bases to trimming and J lost 7 bases; unmatched junction nucleotides: 9. Germline V gene data show CDR1 as LNHNV and CDR2 as YYDKDF (reference sequence). The CDR3 nucleotides read TGTGCCACCAGCAGAGATGGGGGACAGGGTTCCGTTGAAGCTTTCTTT. Amino acids: CATSRDGGQGSVEAFF.

At least ten counts were recorded for this clone. This chain uses TRBV5-4 with TRBJ2-5, with D uncertain. With 1 base removed from V and 2 bases from J, the gap between germline ends came to 3 bases. Per the germline V gene, CDR1 is SGHNT and CDR2 is YYREEE (reference sequence). CDR3 size: 12 residues. In nucleotides, the CDR3 is TGTGCCAGCAGCTTGATGCAAGAGACCCAGTACTTC. This sequence encodes CASSLMQETQYF. The full variable domain, its missing parts supplied by reference TRBV5-4 and TRBJ2-5, is ETGVTQSPTHLIKTRGQQVTLRCSSQSGHNTVSWYQQALGQGPQFIFQYYREEENGRGNFPPRFSGLQFPNYSSELNVNALELDDSALYLCASSLMQETQYFGPGTRLLVL.

This clone was detected a few times. The gene calls are TRBV6-6 and TRBJ2-3, with D tentatively TRBD1 (6 bases). Per the germline V gene, CDR1 is MNHNY and CDR2 is SVGAGI (reference sequence). CDR3 length: 14 residues. V was cut by 8 bases and J by 2 bases, with 14 bases left in between. In DNA, the CDR3 is TGTGCCAGCGGGAGAAAGGGGGTCACAGATACGCAGTATTTT. Protein: CASGRKGVTDTQYF.

The chain carries TRBV30 and TRBJ1-4; D is possibly TRBD1 (5 bases). V was pared by 3 bases and J by 2 bases, with 13 bases between. The CDR3 is 15 residues long. Germline lookup yields CDR1 GTSNPN and CDR2 SVGIG (reference sequence). The CDR3 DNA sequence: TGTGCCTGGAGGGGCCGGGGGTATACTAATGAAAAACTGTTTTTT. Protein: CAWRGRGYTNEKLFF.

The chain carries TRBV28 and TRBJ1-5; D is uncertain. Trimming cost V 5 bases and J 5 bases, with 13 bases left between them. CDR3 length: 14 amino acids. Germline V gene lookup returns CDR1 MDHEN and CDR2 SYDVKM. The DNA for the CDR3 is TGTGCCAGCAGTCCCAGGTGGGCCCATCAGCCCCAGCATTTT. Translation gives CASSPRWAHQPQHF.

The chain joins TRBV19 to TRBJ2-6; 9 positions agree with TRBD1. Germline CDR1 is LNHDA and CDR2 is SQIVND (reference sequence). J lost 2 bases, V lost 6 bases, and 8 bases had no gene match. The CDR3 length is 17 residues. CDR3 in DNA: TGTGCCAGTAGAACCACAGGGGGCATCGCTGGGGCCAACGTCCTGACTTTC. It translates to CASRTTGGIAGANVLTF.

The J gene is TRBJ2-7, the V gene TRBV23-1; 10 bases are a match to TRBD1. TRBV23-1 is given ORF status, its function remaining uncertain. CDR3 length: 17 amino acids. Germline trimming cut 11 bases from V and 7 bases from J; bases unmatched to any gene: 23. For the CDR3, the DNA is TGCGCCTCTAGAGGGGACAGGGGAGCATTCTCTCCGGAGGAGCAGTACGTC. Its translation: CASRGDRGAFSPEEQYV.

V usage is TRBV5-1 and J usage is TRBJ2-7; perhaps TRBD1 as D (5 bases). Per germline, CDR1 SGHRS and CDR2 YFSETQ. The V and J ends lost 5 bases and 1 base respectively, with 10 bases between them. This CDR3 is built from 13 residues. The CDR3 region is CASSFTGSYEQYF. CDR3 nucleotide sequence: TGCGCCAGCAGTTTTACAGGATCCTACGAGCAGTACTTC.

This clone was found a few times. This sequence joins TRBV5-1 and TRBJ1-5, with TRBD1 identical over 10 bases. Germline CDR1 SGHRS, CDR2 YFSETQ. J gave up 7 bases and V 4 bases, and 5 bases lay outside the gene matches. The CDR3 spans 14 residues. CDR3 loop: CASSHGTGEQPQHF. DNA for the CDR3: TGCGCCAGCAGCCACGGGACAGGGGAGCAGCCCCAGCATTTT.

V gene TRBV29-1 combines with J gene TRBJ2-7; possibly TRBD1 or TRBD2 for D (5 bases each). The CDR3 contains 12 residues. Trimming took 7 bases from V and 2 from J, leaving 12 bases between them. Germline loops: CDR1 SQVTM, CDR2 ANQGSEA. The CDR3 region is CSAGDGPYEQYV. DNA for the CDR3: TGCAGCGCTGGGGACGGACCCTACGAGCAGTACGTC.

The gene calls are TRBV27 and TRBJ2-2; D is undetermined. In germline, CDR1 is MNHEY, CDR2 SMNVEV (reference sequence). CDR3 length equals 12 residues. V dropped 4 bases and J dropped 8 bases, with 8 bases sitting between them. CDR3 DNA sequence: TGTGCCAGCAGTTCGGTTTTAGGGGAGCTGTTTTTT. It yields the protein CASSSVLGELFF.

This clone has only one observation. The chain links TRBV11-3 to TRBJ2-3; 14 nucleotides line up with TRBD2. The CDR3 covers 16 residues. The germline CDR1 and CDR2 sequences are SGHNT and YENEEA. V trimming: 3 bases; J trimming: 5 bases; junction bases outside the gene matches: 4. The CDR3 is CASSLGLAGVGDTQYF. In DNA form, the CDR3 reads TGTGCCAGCAGCTTGGGACTAGCGGGGGTGGGAGATACGCAGTATTTT.